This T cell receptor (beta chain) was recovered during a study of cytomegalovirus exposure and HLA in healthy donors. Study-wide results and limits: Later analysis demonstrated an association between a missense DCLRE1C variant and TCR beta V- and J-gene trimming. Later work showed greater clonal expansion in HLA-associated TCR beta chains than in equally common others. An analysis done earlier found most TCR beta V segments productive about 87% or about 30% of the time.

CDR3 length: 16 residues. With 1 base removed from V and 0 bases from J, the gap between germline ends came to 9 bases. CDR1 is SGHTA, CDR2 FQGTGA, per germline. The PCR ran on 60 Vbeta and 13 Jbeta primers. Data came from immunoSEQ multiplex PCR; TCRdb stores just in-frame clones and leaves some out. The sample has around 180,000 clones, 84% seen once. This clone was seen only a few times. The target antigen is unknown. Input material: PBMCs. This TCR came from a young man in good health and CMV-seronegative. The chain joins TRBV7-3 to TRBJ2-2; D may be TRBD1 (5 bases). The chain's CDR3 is CASSLNGATNTGELFF. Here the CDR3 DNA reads TGTGCCAGCAGCTTAAATGGGGCTACGAACACCGGGGAGCTGTTTTTT.